What follows describes a single T cell receptor (beta chain). Its antigen is currently unknown. The length of the CDR3 is 11 residues. The germline CDR1 and CDR2 sequences are DFQATT and SNEGSKA (reference sequence). Trimming removed 7 bases from V and 5 bases from J, with 10 bases in between. This specimen belongs to a study of radiotherapy plus CTLA-4 blockade in lung cancer. Study at large: Of the patients, under 20% showed objective responses and approximately 34% attained disease control. General study findings and limits: Response, reportedly, was best predicted by interferon-beta along with early blood T cell clone dynamics. In blood, after radiotherapy plus ipilimumab, tumor-derived TCR clones expanded.

People whose metastatic non-small-cell lung cancer was chemo-refractory got focal radiation along with CTLA-4 blockade by ipilimumab. This table comes from immunoSEQ multiplex PCR, and its TCRdb copy is limited to in-frame clones, with some not included. The table lists about 110,000 clones, more than 75% of them singletons. The source was peripheral blood, collected from a patient treated with radiotherapy plus ipilimumab. J is TRBJ2-3 and V is TRBV20-1; D uncertain. The TCR sequence derives from a human donor with non-small cell lung cancer that progressed on radiotherapy plus ipilimumab. Some clones in this sample may be carry-over from other donors' samples. CDR3 protein: CSVMGGDTQYF. The DNA for the CDR3 is TGCAGTGTGATGGGTGGAGATACGCAGTATTTT.